This T cell receptor (beta chain) was obtained from a study of early T cells in non-severe SARS-CoV-2 infection. As regards this clonotype: A single base separates this from a much larger clone, so it may be a read error.

The TCR library protocol attached unique molecular identifiers to the individual cDNA molecules. TCRdb fed the 5' RACE reads into MiXCR, producing one record per CDR3 protein. The sample carries about 28,000 distinct CDR3 sequences, about 4.9% recorded once. This CDR3 contains 14 residues. CDR1 and CDR2 from the germline V gene are MNHNS and SASEGT. Trimming removed 6 bases from V and 4 bases from J, with 12 bases in between. This rearrangement joins TRBV6-1 to TRBJ1-4; D unclear. This receptor was obtained from an adult who was a healthcare worker with PCR-confirmed SARS-CoV-2 infection or an uninfected control (not recorded which). Sequencing used whole blood, obtained at baseline. CDR3 in DNA: TGTGCCAGCAGCGACGGACTGTTTAATGAAAAACTGTTTTTT. The encoded protein is CASSDGLFNEKLFF.